This TCR beta chain is from a study of monozygotic twins with inflammatory bowel disease. Germline V gene lookup returns CDR1 SNHLY and CDR2 FYNNEI. The CDR3 is 12 amino acids. Making each TCR library took around 3,400 ng of total RNA. Researchers put TCRalpha and TCRbeta cDNA through two nested PCRs lasting about 17 and 10 cycles. Reprocessing the 5' RACE reads, TCRdb reports a single entry for every CDR3 protein and omits DNA. The sample data list around 140,000 distinct CDR3 sequences. Sequencing was carried out using blood. The receptor comes from a human donor with ulcerative colitis or Crohn's disease, or a healthy co-twin of an affected twin (not recorded which). The chain employs TRBV2 and TRBJ2-5. This chain's CDR3 is CASQGQQETQYF.